Included here is one TCR beta chain sequence, with context. The antigen is undetermined. Study-level points and caveats: Whole repertoires were not studied in the larger cohort, only one V-J beta rearrangement.

Trimming cost V 0 bases and J 8 bases; bases outside gene matches: 3. Germline CDR1 and CDR2: SGDLS and YYNGEE. This CDR3 has 14 amino acids. TCRdb fed the 5' RACE reads into MiXCR, producing one record per CDR3 protein. In the table there are 35,000 to 50,000 distinct CDR3 sequences, about 20% of which are singletons. Cells sorted as Tregs were CD4+, CD25+ and CD127-/low. This clonotype was obtained from a female donor with breast cancer. The chain links TRBV9 to TRBJ2-1, with 9 bases fitting TRBD2. The specimen sequenced was Tregs sorted from blood. The CDR3 coding sequence is TGTGCCAGCAGCGTAGACAAGCGGGAGGATGAGCAGTTCTTC. It codes for CASSVDKREDEQFF.